The 18 T cell receptor beta chains presented below share a single source sample, sequenced in a study of T cells after yellow fever vaccination. One entry per CDR3 protein, called by TCRdb with MiXCR from the 5' RACE reads. The data hold just under 600,000 distinct CDR3 sequences, with 13% observed a single time. This specimen consisted of PBMCs, obtained on the day of the yellow fever booster vaccination. These receptors all stem from a man under 40 who received the YFV17D yellow fever vaccine.

The rearrangement joins TRBV10-3 to TRBJ2-3, with D hard to call. CDR1 and CDR2 (germline): ENHRY, SYGVKD. Trimming left V 3 bases short and J 0 bases short, with 7 bases between. The length of the CDR3 is 14 residues. Here the CDR3 reads CAISETRSTDTQYF. CDR3 in DNA: TGTGCCATCAGTGAAACCCGCAGCACAGATACGCAGTATTTT.

The V gene is TRBV6-5, the J gene TRBJ2-7, with 10 bases identical to TRBD2. This CDR3 spans 16 amino acids. Germline V gene data show CDR1 as MNHEY and CDR2 as SVGAGI. V shed 1 base, J shed 2 bases, and the junction held 5 bases outside the gene matches. CDR3 protein: CASSYWRAGGAYEQYF. In DNA form, the CDR3 reads TGTGCCAGCAGTTACTGGAGAGCGGGGGGGGCCTACGAGCAGTACTTC.

This clonotype was counted a few times. This sequence joins TRBV12-3 or TRBV12-4 and TRBJ2-3, with D hard to call. The CDR3 covers 15 residues. V was cut by 1 base and J by 1 base, with 9 bases left in between. The CDR3: CASSLVEWRTDTQYF. In DNA, the CDR3 is TGTGCCAGCAGTTTAGTGGAGTGGCGCACAGATACGCAGTATTTT.

The chain links TRBV7-2 to TRBJ2-2; the D gene is possibly TRBD1 (6 bases). Germline lookup yields CDR1 SGHTA and CDR2 FQGNSA. Trimming left V 5 bases short and J 6 bases short, with 19 bases between. The CDR3 extends over 16 amino acids. CDR3 region: CASSVQGALPAGELFF. In DNA, the CDR3 is TGTGCCAGCAGCGTACAGGGAGCGCTTCCAGCCGGGGAGCTGTTTTTT.

The rearrangement uses TRBV3-1 and TRBJ2-1; D remains ambiguous. V was trimmed by 0 bases and J by 6 bases, leaving 9 bases between them. The germline V gene has CDR1 LGHDT and CDR2 YNNKEL (reference sequence). This CDR3 is 14 amino acids long. CDR3 nucleotide sequence: TGTGCCAGCAGCCAAGATCAAGACCCCAATGAGCAGTTCTTC. Encoded protein: CASSQDQDPNEQFF.

The chain recombines TRBV7-8 with TRBJ2-7; 9 bases align to TRBD2. The CDR3 length is 14 residues. CDR1 SGHVS and CDR2 FQNEAQ come from the germline V gene. Trimming cost V 4 bases and J 3 bases; bases outside gene matches: 4. DNA for the CDR3: TGTGCCAGCAGCTGGAGCGGGAGGAACTACGAGCAGTACTTC. It translates to CASSWSGRNYEQYF.

This clonotype showed up just a few times. V gene TRBV7-9 combines with J gene TRBJ2-1, with 8 positions matching TRBD2. Per the germline V gene, CDR1 is SEHNR and CDR2 is FQNEAQ (reference sequence). J gave up 8 bases and V 5 bases, and 14 bases lay outside the gene matches. This CDR3 contains 16 residues. The CDR3 is CASSPLGLVNWDEQFF. In DNA, the CDR3 is TGTGCCAGCAGCCCCCTGGGACTAGTTAATTGGGATGAGCAGTTCTTC.

V usage is TRBV3-1 and J usage is TRBJ2-2; the D is unclear. Looked up from germline, CDR1 is LGHDT and CDR2 is YNNKEL (reference sequence). The CDR3 is made up of 15 amino acids. V was trimmed by 4 bases and J by 1 base, leaving 10 bases between them. In DNA, the CDR3 is TGTGCCAGCAGCCGGGTCGGAAGGAACACCGGGGAGCTGTTTTTT. The encoded protein is CASSRVGRNTGELFF.

This clonotype was detected only a few times. The chain joins TRBV20-1 to TRBJ2-7; TRBD2 aligns across 16 bases. After removal of 0 bases from V and 6 bases from J, the junction contained 14 bases not matched to a gene. The CDR3 extends over 19 amino acids. The germline V gene has CDR1 DFQATT and CDR2 SNEGSKA (reference sequence). The CDR3 is CSARDMGTSGRDWALEQYF. CDR3 in DNA: TGCAGTGCTAGAGATATGGGGACTAGCGGGAGGGATTGGGCCCTCGAGCAGTACTTC.

This clonotype was seen a few times. The chain links TRBV7-2 to TRBJ2-2, with a weak D call TRBD2 (5 bases). The CDR3 covers 16 residues. V lost 1 base, J lost 1 base, and 10 bases lay in between. The germline V gene has CDR1 SGHTA and CDR2 FQGNSA. DNA of the CDR3: TGTGCCAGCAGCTTAGGTGGCGGGCTGAACACCGGGGAGCTGTTTTTT. It specifies CASSLGGGLNTGELFF.

The J gene is TRBJ2-7, the V gene TRBV5-1; no reliable D call. The CDR3 is made up of 15 amino acids. Trimming cost V 0 bases and J 4 bases, with 14 bases left between them. Looked up from germline, CDR1 is SGHRS and CDR2 is YFSETQ. The CDR3 here is CASSLAPEDAYEQYF. The CDR3 DNA reads TGCGCCAGCAGCTTGGCGCCAGAAGACGCGTACGAGCAGTACTTC.

The rearrangement joins TRBV21-1 to TRBJ2-7; the D call TRBD2 from the table was never checked on the DNA. TRBV21-1 is noted as a pseudogene. This CDR3 is 17 amino acids long. This CDR3 is CASNFHLGLAALGEQYF. CDR3 coding DNA: TGTGCCAGCAACTTCCATCTGGGACTAGCGGCGTTAGGGGAGCAGTACTTC.

In its sample, this clonotype was seen many times. The chain links TRBV7-2 to TRBJ2-3, with a tentative D call TRBD1 (6 bases). There are 14 residues in the CDR3. V dropped 5 bases and J dropped 2 bases, with 11 bases sitting between them. Looked up from germline, CDR1 is SGHTA and CDR2 is FQGNSA. CDR3 in amino acids: CASSQQGLTDTQYF. CDR3 nucleotides: TGTGCCAGCAGCCAACAGGGTCTCACAGATACGCAGTATTTT.

This clonotype was counted only a few times. The CDR3 spells CASRPGWTMDEKLFF. Written as DNA, the CDR3 is TGTGCCAGCAGACCTGGCTGGACAATGGATGAAAAACTGTTTTTT. The V and J genes are TRBV27 and TRBJ1-4; TRBD1 is a possible D gene (5 bases). V was pared by 6 bases and J by 6 bases, with 17 bases between. The CDR3 sequence is 15 residues long. Germline-derived CDR1 and CDR2 are MNHEY and SMNVEV (reference sequence).

This clonotype occurred a few times. The chain couples TRBV7-2 to TRBJ1-2; TRBD1 aligns across 8 bases. This CDR3 comprises 15 residues. The V segment lost 4 bases and the J segment 4 bases; nucleotides outside the gene matches: 8. Germline CDR1 and CDR2: SGHTA and FQGNSA. CDR3 amino acids: CASSSYTGGIYGYTF. For the CDR3, the DNA is TGTGCCAGCAGCTCCTATACAGGGGGTATCTATGGCTACACCTTC.

V is TRBV11-2 and J is TRBJ2-1; 12 bases are shared with TRBD2. V gave up 7 bases and J gave up 6 bases; unmatched junction bases: 19. The CDR3 covers 19 residues. Per germline, CDR1 SGHAT and CDR2 FQNNGV. This chain's CDR3 is CASTKNAGASGRASNEQFF. The CDR3 nucleotides read TGTGCCAGCACCAAGAATGCTGGGGCTAGCGGGAGGGCCTCCAATGAGCAGTTCTTC.

The chain couples TRBV25-1 to TRBJ1-1, with D maybe TRBD1 (5 bases). The germline V and J ends were trimmed by 3 bases and 6 bases, with 14 bases remaining between them. Germline CDR1 is MGHDK and CDR2 is SYGVNS. This CDR3 has 14 residues. CDR3 nucleotides: TGTGCCAGCAGTGAGAATAAACAGGTACCTGAAGCTTTCTTT. The encoded protein is CASSENKQVPEAFF.

V is TRBV9 and J is TRBJ2-3; maybe TRBD2 (5 bases). The V gene's germline CDR1 is SGDLS and CDR2 YYNGEE. Trimming cost V 0 bases and J 0 bases, with 17 bases left between them. The CDR3 runs 18 residues. In nucleotides, the CDR3 is TGTGCCAGCAGCGTAGGATCTTCGAAGCGGAGTAGCACAGATACGCAGTATTTT. Translation gives CASSVGSSKRSSTDTQYF.